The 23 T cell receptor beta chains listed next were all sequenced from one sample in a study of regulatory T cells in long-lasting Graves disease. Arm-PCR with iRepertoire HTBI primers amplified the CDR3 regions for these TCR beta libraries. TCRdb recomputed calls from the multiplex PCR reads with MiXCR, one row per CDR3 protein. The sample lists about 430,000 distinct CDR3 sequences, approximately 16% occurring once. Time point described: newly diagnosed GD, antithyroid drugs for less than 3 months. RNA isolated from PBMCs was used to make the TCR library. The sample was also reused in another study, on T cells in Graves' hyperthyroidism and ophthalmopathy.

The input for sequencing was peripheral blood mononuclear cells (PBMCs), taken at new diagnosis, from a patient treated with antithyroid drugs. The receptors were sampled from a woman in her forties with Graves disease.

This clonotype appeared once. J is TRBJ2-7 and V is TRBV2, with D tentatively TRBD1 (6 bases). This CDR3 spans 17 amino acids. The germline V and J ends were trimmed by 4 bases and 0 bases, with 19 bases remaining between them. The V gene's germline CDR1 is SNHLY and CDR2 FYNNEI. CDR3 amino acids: CASSGGLGAQGSYEQYF. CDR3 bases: TGTGCCAGCAGTGGTGGTTTGGGGGCGCAGGGCTCCTACGAGCAGTACTTC.

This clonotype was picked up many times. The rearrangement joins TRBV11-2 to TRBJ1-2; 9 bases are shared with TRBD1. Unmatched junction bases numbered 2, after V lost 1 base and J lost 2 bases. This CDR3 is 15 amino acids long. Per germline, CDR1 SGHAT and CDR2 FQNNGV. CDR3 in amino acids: CASSLGTGGNYGYTF. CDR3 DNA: TGTGCCAGCAGCTTAGGCACAGGGGGCAACTATGGCTACACCTTC.

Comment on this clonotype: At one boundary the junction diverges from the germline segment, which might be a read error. The CDR3 loop is CDSQLLAGGYEKYF. The CDR3 DNA follows: TGTGACAGCCAACTTTTAGCGGGAGGTTACGAGAAGTACTTC. The V call is TRBV7-2, the J call TRBJ2-7, with 10 bases matching TRBD2. CDR1 SGHTA and CDR2 FQGNSA come from the germline V gene. The CDR3 extends over 14 amino acids.

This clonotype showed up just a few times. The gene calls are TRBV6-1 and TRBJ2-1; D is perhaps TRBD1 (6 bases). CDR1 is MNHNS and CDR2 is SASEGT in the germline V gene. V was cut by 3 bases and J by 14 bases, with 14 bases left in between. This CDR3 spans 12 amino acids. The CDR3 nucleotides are TGTGCCAGCAGTGACAAATTGGGACACGAGTTCTTC. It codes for CASSDKLGHEFF.

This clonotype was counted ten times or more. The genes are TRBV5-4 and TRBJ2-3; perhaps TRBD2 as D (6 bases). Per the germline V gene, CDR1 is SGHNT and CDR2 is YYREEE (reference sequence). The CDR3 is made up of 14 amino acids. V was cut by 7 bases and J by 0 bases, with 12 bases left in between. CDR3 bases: TGTGCCAGCGCCGGGGAGGTTAGCACAGATACGCAGTATTTT. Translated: CASAGEVSTDTQYF.

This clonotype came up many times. The CDR3 reads CASSFPASGYNEQFF. The CDR3 DNA follows: TGTGCCAGCAGTTTTCCGGCTAGTGGCTACAATGAGCAGTTCTTC. This chain uses TRBV27 with TRBJ2-1; D gene unclear. Germline values: CDR1 MNHEY, CDR2 SMNVEV (reference sequence). The CDR3 covers 15 residues. The germline V and J ends were trimmed by 3 bases and 3 bases, with 12 bases remaining between them.

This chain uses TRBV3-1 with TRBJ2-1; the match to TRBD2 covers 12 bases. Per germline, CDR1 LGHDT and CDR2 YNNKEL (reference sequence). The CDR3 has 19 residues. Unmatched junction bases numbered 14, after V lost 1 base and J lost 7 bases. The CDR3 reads CASSQAVASGRALKNEQFF. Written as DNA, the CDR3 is TGTGCCAGCAGCCAAGCGGTGGCTAGCGGGAGGGCCTTGAAGAATGAGCAGTTCTTC.

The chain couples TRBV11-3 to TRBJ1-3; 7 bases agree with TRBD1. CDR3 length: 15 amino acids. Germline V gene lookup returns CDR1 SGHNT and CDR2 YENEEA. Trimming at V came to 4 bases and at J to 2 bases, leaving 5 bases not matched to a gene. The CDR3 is CASSSTGATGNTIYF. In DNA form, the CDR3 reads TGTGCCAGCAGCTCAACAGGGGCGACTGGAAACACCATATATTTT.

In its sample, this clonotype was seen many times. In DNA form, the CDR3 reads TGTGCCAGCAGACCGCGAGGGATATGGAATTCACCCCTCCACTTT. Translating gives CASRPRGIWNSPLHF. This chain joins TRBV27 and TRBJ1-6; D remains ambiguous. CDR3 length: 15 amino acids. Germline assignment: CDR1 MNHEY and CDR2 SMNVEV (reference sequence). Trimming shortened V by 6 bases and J by 7 bases, and 16 bases separated the two germline ends.

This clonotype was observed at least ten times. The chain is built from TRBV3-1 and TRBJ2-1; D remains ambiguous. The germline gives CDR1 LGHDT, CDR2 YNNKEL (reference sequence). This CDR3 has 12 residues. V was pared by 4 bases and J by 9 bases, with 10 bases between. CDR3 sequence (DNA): TGTGCCAGCAGCCTCAGTGGTGGTGAGCAGTTCTTC. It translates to CASSLSGGEQFF.

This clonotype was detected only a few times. CDR3 nucleotides: TGCGCCAGCCGGCAGTTGTCCGGACTAGCATCCGAGCAGTACTTC. It is translated as CASRQLSGLASEQYF. The V gene is TRBV10-2, the J gene TRBJ2-7, with TRBD2 matching over 8 bases. This CDR3 is 15 amino acids long. V gave up 8 bases and J gave up 6 bases; unmatched junction bases: 15. CDR1 and CDR2 from the germline V gene are WSHSY and SAAADI.

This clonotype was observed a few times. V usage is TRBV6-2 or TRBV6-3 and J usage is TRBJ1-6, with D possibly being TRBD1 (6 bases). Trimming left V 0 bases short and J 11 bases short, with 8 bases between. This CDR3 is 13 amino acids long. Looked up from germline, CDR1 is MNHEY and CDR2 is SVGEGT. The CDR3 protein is CASSYSSGAPLHF. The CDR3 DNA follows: TGTGCCAGCAGTTACTCGTCAGGGGCACCCCTCCACTTT.

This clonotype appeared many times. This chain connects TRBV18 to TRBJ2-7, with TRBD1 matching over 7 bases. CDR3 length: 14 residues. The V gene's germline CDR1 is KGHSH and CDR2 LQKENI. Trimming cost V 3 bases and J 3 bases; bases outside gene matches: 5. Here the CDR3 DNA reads TGTGCCAGCTCACCTTGGGGACAGTACTACGAGCAGTACTTC. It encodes CASSPWGQYYEQYF.

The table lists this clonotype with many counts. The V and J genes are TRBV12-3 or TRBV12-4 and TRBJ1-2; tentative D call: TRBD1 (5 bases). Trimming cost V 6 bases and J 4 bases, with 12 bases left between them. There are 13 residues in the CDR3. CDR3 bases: TGTGCCAGCAGCTCAGGGAACGTCTATGGCTACACCTTC. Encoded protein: CASSSGNVYGYTF.

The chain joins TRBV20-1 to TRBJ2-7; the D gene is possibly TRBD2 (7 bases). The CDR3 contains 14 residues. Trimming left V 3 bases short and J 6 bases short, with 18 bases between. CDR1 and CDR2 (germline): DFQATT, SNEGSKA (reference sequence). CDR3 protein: CSASPPRGPSEQYF. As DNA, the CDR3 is TGCAGTGCTAGCCCCCCGCGGGGGCCCAGCGAGCAGTACTTC.

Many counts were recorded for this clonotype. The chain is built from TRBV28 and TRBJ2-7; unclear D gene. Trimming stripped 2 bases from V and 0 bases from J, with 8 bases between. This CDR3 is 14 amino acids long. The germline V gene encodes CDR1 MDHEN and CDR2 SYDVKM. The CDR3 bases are TGTGCCAGCAGTTTAGTCGGCAGCTCCTACGAGCAGTACTTC. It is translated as CASSLVGSSYEQYF.

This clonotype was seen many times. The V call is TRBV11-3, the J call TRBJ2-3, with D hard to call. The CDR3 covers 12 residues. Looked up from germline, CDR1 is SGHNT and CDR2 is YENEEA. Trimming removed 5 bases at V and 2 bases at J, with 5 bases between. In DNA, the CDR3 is TGTGCCAGCAGCCCCGACACAGATACGCAGTATTTT. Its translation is CASSPDTDTQYF.

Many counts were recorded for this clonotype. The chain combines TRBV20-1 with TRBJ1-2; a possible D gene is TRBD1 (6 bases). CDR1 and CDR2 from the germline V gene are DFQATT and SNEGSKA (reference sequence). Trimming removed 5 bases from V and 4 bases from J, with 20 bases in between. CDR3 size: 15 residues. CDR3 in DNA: TGCAGTGCTTCTACCCTAGGGGAGGGGGTCTATGGCTACACCTTC. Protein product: CSASTLGEGVYGYTF.

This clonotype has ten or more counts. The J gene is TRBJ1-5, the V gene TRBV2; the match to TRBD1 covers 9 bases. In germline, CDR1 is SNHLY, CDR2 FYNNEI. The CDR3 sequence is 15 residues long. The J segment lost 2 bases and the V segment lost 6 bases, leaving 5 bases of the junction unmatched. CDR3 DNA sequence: TGTGCCAGCAGAGCGGACAGGGGTGGCAATCAGCCCCAGCATTTT. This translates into CASRADRGGNQPQHF.

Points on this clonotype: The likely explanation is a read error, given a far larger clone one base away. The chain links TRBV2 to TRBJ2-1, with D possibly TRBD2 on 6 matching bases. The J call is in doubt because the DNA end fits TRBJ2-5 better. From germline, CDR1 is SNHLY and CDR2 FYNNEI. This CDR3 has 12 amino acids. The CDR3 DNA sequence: TGTGCCAGCATCGTGGGGGGAGAGACCCAGTACTTC. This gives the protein CASIVGGETQYF.

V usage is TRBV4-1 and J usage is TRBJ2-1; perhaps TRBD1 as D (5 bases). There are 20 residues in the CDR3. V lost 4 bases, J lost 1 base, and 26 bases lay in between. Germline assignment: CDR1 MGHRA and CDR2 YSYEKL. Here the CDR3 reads CASSPRFGKGATRSYNEQFF. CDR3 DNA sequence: TGCGCCAGCAGCCCCCGGTTTGGGAAAGGGGCCACCAGGTCCTACAATGAGCAGTTCTTC.

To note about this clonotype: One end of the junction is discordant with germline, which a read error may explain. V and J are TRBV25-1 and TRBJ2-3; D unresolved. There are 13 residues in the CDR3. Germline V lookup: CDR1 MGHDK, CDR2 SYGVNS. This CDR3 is CTSSPFVADTQYF. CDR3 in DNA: TGTACCAGCAGTCCCTTTGTGGCAGATACGCAGTATTTT.

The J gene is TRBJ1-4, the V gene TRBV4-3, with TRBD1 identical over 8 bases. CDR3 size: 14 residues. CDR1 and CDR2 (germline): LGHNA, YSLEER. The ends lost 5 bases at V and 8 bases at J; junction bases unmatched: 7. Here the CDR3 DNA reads TGCGCCAGCAGCGCCGAGACAGGGGCCGAAAAACTGTTTTTT. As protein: CASSAETGAEKLFF.